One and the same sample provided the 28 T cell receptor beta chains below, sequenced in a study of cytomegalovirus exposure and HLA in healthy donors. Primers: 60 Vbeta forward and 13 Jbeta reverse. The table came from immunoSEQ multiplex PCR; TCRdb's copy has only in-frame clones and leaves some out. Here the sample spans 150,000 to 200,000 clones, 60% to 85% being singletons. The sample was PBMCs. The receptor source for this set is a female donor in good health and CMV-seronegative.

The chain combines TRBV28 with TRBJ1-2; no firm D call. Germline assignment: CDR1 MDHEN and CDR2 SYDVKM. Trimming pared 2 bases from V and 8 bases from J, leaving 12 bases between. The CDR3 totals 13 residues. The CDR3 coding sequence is TGTGCCAGCAGTTTAAACCACGGAGGAGGCTACACCTTC. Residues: CASSLNHGGGYTF.

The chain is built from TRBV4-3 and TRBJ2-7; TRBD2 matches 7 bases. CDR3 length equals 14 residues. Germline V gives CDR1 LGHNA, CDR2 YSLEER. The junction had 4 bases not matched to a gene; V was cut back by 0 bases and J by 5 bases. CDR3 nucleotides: TGCGCCAGCAGCCAAGACACGGGGACTAACGAGCAGTACTTC. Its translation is CASSQDTGTNEQYF.

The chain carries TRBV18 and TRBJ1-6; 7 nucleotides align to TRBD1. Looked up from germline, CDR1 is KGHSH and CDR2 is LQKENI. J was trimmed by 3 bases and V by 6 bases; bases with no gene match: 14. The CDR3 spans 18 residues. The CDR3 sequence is CASSPSAGQLNYNSPLHF. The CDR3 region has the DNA TGTGCCAGCTCCCCAAGCGCGGGACAGCTTAACTATAATTCACCCCTCCACTTT.

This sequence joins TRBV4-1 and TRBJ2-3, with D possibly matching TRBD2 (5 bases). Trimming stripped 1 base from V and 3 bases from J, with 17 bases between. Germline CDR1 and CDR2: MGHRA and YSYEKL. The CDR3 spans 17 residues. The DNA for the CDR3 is TGCGCCAGCAGCCAAGGCGGTATCGGCAGAGGGACAGATACGCAGTATTTT. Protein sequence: CASSQGGIGRGTDTQYF.

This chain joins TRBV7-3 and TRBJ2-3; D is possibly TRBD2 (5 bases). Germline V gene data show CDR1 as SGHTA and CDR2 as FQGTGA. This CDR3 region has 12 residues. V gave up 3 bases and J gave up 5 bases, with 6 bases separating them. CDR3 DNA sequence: TGTGCCAGCAGCTTCCGGGGAGATACGCAGTATTTT. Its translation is CASSFRGDTQYF.

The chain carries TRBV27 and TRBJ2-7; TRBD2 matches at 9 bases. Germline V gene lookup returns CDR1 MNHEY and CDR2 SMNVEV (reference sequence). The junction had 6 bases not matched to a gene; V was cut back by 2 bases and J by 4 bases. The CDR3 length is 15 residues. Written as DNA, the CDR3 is TGTGCCAGCAGTTTAGGTAGCGGGAGTGGGTACGAGCAGTACTTC. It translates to CASSLGSGSGYEQYF.

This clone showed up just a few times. The CDR3, as DNA: TGTGCCAGCAGCACCCCGATTGCCGGGAGGGACACCGGGGAGCTGTTTTTT. Its protein product is CASSTPIAGRDTGELFF. The chain has TRBV7-9 and TRBJ2-2; 8 positions match TRBD2. The CDR3 runs 17 residues. Germline V gene lookup returns CDR1 SEHNR and CDR2 FQNEAQ (reference sequence). V dropped 5 bases and J dropped 3; count of bases not matched to a gene: 11.

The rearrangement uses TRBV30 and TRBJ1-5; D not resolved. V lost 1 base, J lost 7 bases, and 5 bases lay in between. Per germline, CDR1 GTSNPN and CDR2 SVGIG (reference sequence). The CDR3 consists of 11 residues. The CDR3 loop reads CAWSDGQPQHF. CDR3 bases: TGTGCCTGGAGTGACGGGCAGCCCCAGCATTTT.

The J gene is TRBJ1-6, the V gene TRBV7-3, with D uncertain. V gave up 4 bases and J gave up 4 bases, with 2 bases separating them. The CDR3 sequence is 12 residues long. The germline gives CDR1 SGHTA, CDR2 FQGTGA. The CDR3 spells CASSSYNSPLHF. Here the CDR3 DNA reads TGTGCCAGCAGCTCATATAATTCACCCCTCCACTTT.

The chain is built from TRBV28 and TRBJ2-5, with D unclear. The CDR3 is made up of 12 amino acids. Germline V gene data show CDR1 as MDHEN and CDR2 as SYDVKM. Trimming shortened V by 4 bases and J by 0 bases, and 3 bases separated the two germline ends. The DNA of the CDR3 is TGTGCCAGCAGTTCTTACCAAGAGACCCAGTACTTC. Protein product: CASSSYQETQYF. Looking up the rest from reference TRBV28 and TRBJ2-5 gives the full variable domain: DVKVTQSSRYLVKRTGEKVFLECVQDMDHENMFWYRQDPGLGLRLIYFSYDVKMKEKGDIPEGYSVSREKKERFSLILESASTNQTSMYLCASSSYQETQYFGPGTRLLVL.

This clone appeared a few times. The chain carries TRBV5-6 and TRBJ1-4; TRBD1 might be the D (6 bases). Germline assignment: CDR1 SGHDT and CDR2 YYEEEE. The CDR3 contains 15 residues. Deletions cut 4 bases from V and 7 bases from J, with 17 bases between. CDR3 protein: CASSRLTGLLEKLFF. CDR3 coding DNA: TGTGCCAGCAGCCGACTGACAGGTCTACTTGAAAAACTGTTTTTT.

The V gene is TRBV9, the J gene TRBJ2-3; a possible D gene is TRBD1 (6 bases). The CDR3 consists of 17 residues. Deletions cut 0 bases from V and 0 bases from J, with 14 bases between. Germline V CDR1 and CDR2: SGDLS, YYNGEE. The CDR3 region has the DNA TGTGCCAGCAGCGTAGAGGGGGACGCGTCTAGCACAGATACGCAGTATTTT. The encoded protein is CASSVEGDASSTDTQYF. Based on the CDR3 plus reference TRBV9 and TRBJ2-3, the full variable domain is DSGVTQTPKHLITATGQRVTLRCSPRSGDLSVYWYQQSLDQGLQFLIQYYNGEERAKGNILERFSAQQFPDLHSELNLSSLELGDSALYFCASSVEGDASSTDTQYFGPGTRLTVL.

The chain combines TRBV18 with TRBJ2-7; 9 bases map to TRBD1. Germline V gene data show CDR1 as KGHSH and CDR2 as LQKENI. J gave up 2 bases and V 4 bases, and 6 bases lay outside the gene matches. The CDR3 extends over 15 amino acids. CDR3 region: CASSLGQGIAYEQYF. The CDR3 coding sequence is TGTGCCAGCTCACTCGGACAGGGGATTGCCTACGAGCAGTACTTC.

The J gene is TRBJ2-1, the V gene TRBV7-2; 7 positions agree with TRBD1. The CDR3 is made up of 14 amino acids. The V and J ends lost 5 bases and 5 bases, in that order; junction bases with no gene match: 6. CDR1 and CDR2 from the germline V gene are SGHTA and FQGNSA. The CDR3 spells CASSQDRVHNEQFF. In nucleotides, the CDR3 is TGTGCCAGCAGCCAAGACAGGGTCCACAATGAGCAGTTCTTC.

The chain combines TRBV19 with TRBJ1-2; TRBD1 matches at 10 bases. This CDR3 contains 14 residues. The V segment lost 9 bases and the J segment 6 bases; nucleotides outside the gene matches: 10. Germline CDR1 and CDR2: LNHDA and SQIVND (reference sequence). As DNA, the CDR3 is TGTGCCAGCCACCGACAGGGGGCGCAAAATGGCTACACCTTC. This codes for CASHRQGAQNGYTF.

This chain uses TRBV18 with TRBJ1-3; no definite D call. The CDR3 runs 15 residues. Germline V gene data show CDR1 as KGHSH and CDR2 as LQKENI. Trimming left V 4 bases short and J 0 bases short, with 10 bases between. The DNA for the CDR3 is TGTGCCAGCTCACGCGACGGGTACTCTGGAAACACCATATATTTT. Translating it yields CASSRDGYSGNTIYF.

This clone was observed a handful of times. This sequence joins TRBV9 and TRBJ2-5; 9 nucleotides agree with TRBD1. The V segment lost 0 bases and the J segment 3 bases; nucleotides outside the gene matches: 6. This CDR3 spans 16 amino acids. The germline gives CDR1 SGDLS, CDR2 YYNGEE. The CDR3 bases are TGTGCCAGCAGCGTAGGACAGGGGGACGGAGAAGAGACCCAGTACTTC. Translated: CASSVGQGDGEETQYF.

The CDR3 DNA sequence: TGTGCCAGCAGTGAATACATAGCGGGAGGGCCGTCAACCGGGGAGCTGTTTTTT. The encoded protein is CASSEYIAGGPSTGELFF. The chain couples TRBV6-1 to TRBJ2-2; 11 nucleotides line up with TRBD2. After removal of 2 bases from V and 5 bases from J, the junction contained 10 bases not matched to a gene. CDR3 length: 18 amino acids. The germline V gene has CDR1 MNHNS and CDR2 SASEGT.

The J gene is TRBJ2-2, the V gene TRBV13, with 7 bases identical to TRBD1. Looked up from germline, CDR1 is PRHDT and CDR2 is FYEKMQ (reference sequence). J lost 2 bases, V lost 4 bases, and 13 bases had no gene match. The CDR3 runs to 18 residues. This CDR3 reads CASSSLGYRGVNTGELFF. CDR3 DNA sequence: TGTGCCAGCAGCTCTTTGGGTTACAGGGGCGTTAACACCGGGGAGCTGTTTTTT.

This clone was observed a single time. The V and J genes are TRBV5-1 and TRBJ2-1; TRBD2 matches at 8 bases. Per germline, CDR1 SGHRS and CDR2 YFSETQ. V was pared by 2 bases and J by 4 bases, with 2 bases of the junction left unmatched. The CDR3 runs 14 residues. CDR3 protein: CASSFKREYNEQFF. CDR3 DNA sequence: TGCGCCAGCAGCTTTAAGCGGGAGTACAATGAGCAGTTCTTC.

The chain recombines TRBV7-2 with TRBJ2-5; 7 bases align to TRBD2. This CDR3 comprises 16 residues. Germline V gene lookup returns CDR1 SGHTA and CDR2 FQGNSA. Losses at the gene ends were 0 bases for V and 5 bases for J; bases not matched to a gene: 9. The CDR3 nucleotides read TGTGCCAGCAGCTTAGCGTTGGGGGGGGGAGGGGAGACCCAGTACTTC. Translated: CASSLALGGGGETQYF. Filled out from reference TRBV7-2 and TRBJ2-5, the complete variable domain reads GAGVSQSPSNKVTEKGKDVELRCDPISGHTALYWYRQSLGQGLEFLIYFQGNSAPDKSGLPSDRFSAERTGGSVSTLTIQRTQQEDSAVYLCASSLALGGGGETQYFGPGTRLLVL.

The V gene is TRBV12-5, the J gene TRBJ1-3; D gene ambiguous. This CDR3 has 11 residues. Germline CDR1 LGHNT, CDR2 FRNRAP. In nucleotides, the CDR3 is TGTGCGGGTGCGGGTGGAAACACCATATATTTT. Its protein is CAGAGGNTIYF.

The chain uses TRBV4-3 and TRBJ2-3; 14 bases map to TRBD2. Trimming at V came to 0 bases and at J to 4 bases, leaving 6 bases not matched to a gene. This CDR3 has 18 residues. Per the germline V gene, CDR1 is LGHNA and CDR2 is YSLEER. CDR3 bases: TGCGCCAGCAGCCAAGACCCAGGGACTAGCGGGGGTGCAGATACGCAGTATTTT. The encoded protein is CASSQDPGTSGGADTQYF.

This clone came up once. CDR3 in amino acids: CATKSGGDGTSTQYF. The CDR3 DNA reads as TGTGCCACTAAAAGCGGGGGGGACGGGACCAGCACGCAGTATTTT. This chain connects TRBV19 to TRBJ2-3; 10 bases are shared with TRBD2. The germline CDR1 and CDR2 sequences are LNHDA and SQIVND (reference sequence). The CDR3 length is 15 residues. Germline trimming cut 10 bases from V and 9 bases from J; bases unmatched to any gene: 16.

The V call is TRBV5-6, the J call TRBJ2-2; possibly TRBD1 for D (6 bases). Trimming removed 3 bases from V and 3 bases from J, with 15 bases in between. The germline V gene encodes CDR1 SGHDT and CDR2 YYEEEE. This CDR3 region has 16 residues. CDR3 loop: CASSSVGGLDTGELFF. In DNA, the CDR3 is TGTGCCAGCAGCTCCGTTGGGGGCTTGGACACCGGGGAGCTGTTTTTT.

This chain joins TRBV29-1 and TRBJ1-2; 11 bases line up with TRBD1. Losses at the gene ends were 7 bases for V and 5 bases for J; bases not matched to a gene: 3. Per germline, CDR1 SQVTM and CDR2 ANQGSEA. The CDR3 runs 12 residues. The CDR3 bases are TGCAGCGGGACAGGGGGCTTGTATGGCTACACCTTC. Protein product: CSGTGGLYGYTF.

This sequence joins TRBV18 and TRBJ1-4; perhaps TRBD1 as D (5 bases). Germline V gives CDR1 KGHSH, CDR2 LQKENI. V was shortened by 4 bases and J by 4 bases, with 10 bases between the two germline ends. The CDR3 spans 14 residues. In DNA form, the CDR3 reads TGTGCCAGCTCACAGACAGCTTATAATGAAAAACTGTTTTTT. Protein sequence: CASSQTAYNEKLFF.

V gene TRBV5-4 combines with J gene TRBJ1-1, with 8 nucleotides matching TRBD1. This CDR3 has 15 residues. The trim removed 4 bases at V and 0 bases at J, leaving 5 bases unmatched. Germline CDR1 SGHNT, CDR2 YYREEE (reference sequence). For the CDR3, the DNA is TGTGCCAGCAGCGAGAGACAGGGGATGAACACTGAAGCTTTCTTT. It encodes CASSERQGMNTEAFF.